This is a list of T cell receptor beta chains from one sample in a study of blood T cell repertoires in COVID-19. Some clones are missing from TCRdb's copy, which holds only in-frame ones; the method was immunoSEQ multiplex PCR. The sample contains fewer than 250,000 clones, 83% of which appear only once. Material for sequencing was PBMCs or T cells enriched from blood (not recorded which). Receptor source: a woman aged 45-59 years who had been exposed to COVID-19. Both conserved end residues are part of each CDR3. D genes are given only for firm matches. Expanded clones get a size class; other rows say once, few or many, or leave the size out.

j_call: TRBJ1-2
d_call: NA
v_call: TRBV7-2
clone_size: few
cdr3_nt: TGTGCCAGCACCATTGGTGCCGGGACACCCACTAACTATGGCTACACCTTC
cdr3_aa: CASTIGAGTPTNYGYTF

j_call: TRBJ1-5
d_call: NA
v_call: TRBV19
clone_size: NA
cdr3_nt: TGTGCCAGTAGTCTCCAAACAGGGTACAATCAGCCCCAGCATTTT
cdr3_aa: CASSLQTGYNQPQHF

j_call: TRBJ2-5
d_call: NA
v_call: TRBV11-2
clone_size: NA
cdr3_nt: TGTGCCAGCAGCTTAAGACAGAACTCGTACCAAGAGACCCAGTACTTC
cdr3_aa: CASSLRQNSYQETQYF

j_call: TRBJ2-2
d_call: NA
v_call: TRBV9
clone_size: NA
cdr3_nt: TGTGCCAGCAGCGTAGAGGGCAGGGTGAACGGGGAGCTGTTTTTT
cdr3_aa: CASSVEGRVNGELFF

j_call: TRBJ1-2
d_call: NA
v_call: TRBV7-2
clone_size: NA
cdr3_nt: TGTGCCAGCAGCTTAGGGCGTCAGGGAGGTGGCTACACCTTC
cdr3_aa: CASSLGRQGGGYTF

j_call: TRBJ1-4
d_call: TRBD1
v_call: TRBV29-1
clone_size: NA
cdr3_nt: TGCAGCGTTACCCCACAGGGGTCTAATGAAAAACTGTTTTTT
cdr3_aa: CSVTPQGSNEKLFF

j_call: TRBJ2-5
d_call: TRBD1
v_call: TRBV10-3
clone_size: NA
cdr3_nt: TGTGCCATCGGACGACGGACAGGACCGGCGGAGACCCAGTACTTC
cdr3_aa: CAIGRRTGPAETQYF

j_call: TRBJ2-5
d_call: NA
v_call: TRBV7-7
clone_size: NA
cdr3_nt: TGTGCCAGCAGCTTAGCAGCAGGACTACTTCAAGAGACCCAGTACTTC
cdr3_aa: CASSLAAGLLQETQYF

j_call: TRBJ1-2
d_call: TRBD1
v_call: TRBV2
clone_size: NA
cdr3_nt: TGTGCCAGCAGTGAAGAGGGGGCGAGGGGCTACACCTTC
cdr3_aa: CASSEEGARGYTF

j_call: TRBJ1-1
d_call: NA
v_call: TRBV3-1/TRBV3-2
clone_size: few
cdr3_nt: TGTGCCAGCAGCCCCACAAGTTACACTGAAGCTTTCTTT
cdr3_aa: CASSPTSYTEAFF

j_call: TRBJ1-5
d_call: TRBD1
v_call: TRBV28
clone_size: NA
cdr3_nt: TGTGCCAGCAGCGCTCAGGGGGGTAGGGATCAGCCCCAGCATTTT
cdr3_aa: CASSAQGGRDQPQHF

j_call: TRBJ1-5
d_call: TRBD1
v_call: TRBV18
clone_size: NA
cdr3_nt: TGTGCCAGCTCCCGACAGGGGGGGCAGCCCCAGCATTTT
cdr3_aa: CASSRQGGQPQHF

j_call: TRBJ2-5
d_call: TRBD1
v_call: TRBV19
clone_size: NA
cdr3_nt: TGTGCCACCCGCCGGGACCCAGGGGGGACCCAGTACTTC
cdr3_aa: CATRRDPGGTQYF

j_call: TRBJ2-7
d_call: NA
v_call: TRBV5-1
clone_size: once
cdr3_nt: TGCGCCAGCAGCTTGGCCGGGGAGTGGAACGAGCAGTACTTC
cdr3_aa: CASSLAGEWNEQYF

j_call: TRBJ1-3
d_call: NA
v_call: TRBV10-3
clone_size: NA
cdr3_nt: TGTGCCTGTACAGGGTCAGGAAACACCATATATTTT
cdr3_aa: CACTGSGNTIYF

j_call: TRBJ2-7
d_call: NA
v_call: TRBV1
clone_size: NA
cdr3_nt: TGCACCAGCAGCCAAGACCCTCGAGGCGAGCAGTACTTC
cdr3_aa: CTSSQDPRGEQYF

j_call: TRBJ1-1
d_call: TRBD1
v_call: TRBV27
clone_size: NA
cdr3_nt: TGTGCCAGCAGTTTAGCTACAGGGGGAACTGAAGCTTTCTTT
cdr3_aa: CASSLATGGTEAFF

j_call: TRBJ1-5
d_call: TRBD1
v_call: TRBV2
clone_size: NA
cdr3_nt: TGTGCCAGCACGGGAACAGGGGAAAATCAGCCCCAGCATTTT
cdr3_aa: CASTGTGENQPQHF

j_call: TRBJ1-6
d_call: TRBD1
v_call: TRBV10-3
clone_size: once
cdr3_nt: TGTGCCACCGGACAGGATAATTCACCCCTCCACTTT
cdr3_aa: CATGQDNSPLHF

j_call: TRBJ1-1
d_call: NA
v_call: TRBV28
clone_size: NA
cdr3_nt: TGTGCCAGCACTACCCTAGACGAGGGTCGTAAAGCTTTCTTT
cdr3_aa: CASTTLDEGRKAFF

j_call: TRBJ1-2
d_call: NA
v_call: TRBV5-1
clone_size: once
cdr3_nt: TGCGCCAGCCAGATGGGCCCTAACTATGGCTACACCTTC
cdr3_aa: CASQMGPNYGYTF

j_call: TRBJ2-7
d_call: NA
v_call: TRBV2
clone_size: NA
cdr3_nt: TGTGCCAGCAGTGGGTCCGGCCAGGTCTACGAGCAGTACTTC
cdr3_aa: CASSGSGQVYEQYF

j_call: TRBJ1-2
d_call: NA
v_call: TRBV4-3
clone_size: once
cdr3_nt: TGCGCCAGCAGCCAGGAAGGAGTATGGGGCTACACCTTC
cdr3_aa: CASSQEGVWGYTF

j_call: TRBJ2-5
d_call: NA
v_call: TRBV6-5
clone_size: NA
cdr3_nt: TGTGCCAGCAGTTACTCGGGGCAGGGGCATGAAGAGACCCAGTACTTC
cdr3_aa: CASSYSGQGHEETQYF

j_call: TRBJ1-3
d_call: NA
v_call: TRBV28
clone_size: NA
cdr3_nt: TGTGCCAGCAGGCCAGTCGACTCTGGAAACACCATATATTTT
cdr3_aa: CASRPVDSGNTIYF

j_call: TRBJ1-5
d_call: TRBD1
v_call: TRBV28
clone_size: NA
cdr3_nt: TGTGCCAGCAGTTTACCAGGGGGACATCAGCCCCAGCATTTT
cdr3_aa: CASSLPGGHQPQHF

j_call: TRBJ2-2
d_call: NA
v_call: TRBV3-1/TRBV3-2
clone_size: few
cdr3_nt: TGTGCCAGCAGCCCCCTAGGGTCCGGGGCCGGGGAGCTGTTTTTT
cdr3_aa: CASSPLGSGAGELFF

j_call: TRBJ2-2
d_call: TRBD1
v_call: TRBV9
clone_size: few
cdr3_nt: TGTGCCAGCCGCCGGGACAGGGACACCGGGGAGCTGTTTTTT
cdr3_aa: CASRRDRDTGELFF

j_call: TRBJ2-3
d_call: TRBD1
v_call: TRBV5-1
clone_size: NA
cdr3_nt: TGCGCCAGCAGCCCCAGGGACAGGGGTCGGGCAGATACGCAGTATTTT
cdr3_aa: CASSPRDRGRADTQYF

j_call: TRBJ1-1
d_call: NA
v_call: TRBV2
clone_size: NA
cdr3_nt: TGTGCCAGCAGTGAAGCCCCCGGGGGGAGCACTGAAGCTTTCTTT
cdr3_aa: CASSEAPGGSTEAFF

j_call: TRBJ1-1
d_call: NA
v_call: TRBV12-3/TRBV12-4
clone_size: once
cdr3_nt: TGTGCCAGCAGTTTCGGGACACGCTCTTTCTTT
cdr3_aa: CASSFGTRSFF

j_call: TRBJ1-3
d_call: NA
v_call: TRBV5-1
clone_size: NA
cdr3_nt: TGCGCCAGCAGCTTGGAGGGGGGAAACACCATATATTTT
cdr3_aa: CASSLEGGNTIYF

j_call: TRBJ2-3
d_call: TRBD2
v_call: TRBV18
clone_size: NA
cdr3_nt: TGTGCCAGCTCACCGACTAGCGGCTCCACAGATACGCAGTATTTT
cdr3_aa: CASSPTSGSTDTQYF

j_call: TRBJ1-1
d_call: NA
v_call: TRBV9
clone_size: NA
cdr3_nt: TGTGCCAGCAGCGTAGAGGGGAAGGTAGCTGAAGCTTTCTTT
cdr3_aa: CASSVEGKVAEAFF

j_call: TRBJ2-7
d_call: TRBD1
v_call: TRBV10-2
clone_size: NA
cdr3_nt: TGCGCCAGCAGTGAGCAGGGACAGGGCCCCTACGAGCAGTACTTC
cdr3_aa: CASSEQGQGPYEQYF

j_call: TRBJ2-7
d_call: NA
v_call: TRBV9
clone_size: NA
cdr3_nt: TGTGCCAGCAGCTCGACGACAGGCAACTCCTACGAGCAGTACTTC
cdr3_aa: CASSSTTGNSYEQYF

j_call: TRBJ2-3
d_call: NA
v_call: TRBV24-1
clone_size: NA
cdr3_nt: TGTGCCACCAGTGATCGTAGATCCACAGATACGCAGTATTTT
cdr3_aa: CATSDRRSTDTQYF

j_call: TRBJ1-2
d_call: NA
v_call: TRBV10-2
clone_size: NA
cdr3_nt: TGCGCCAGCAGGTCCGTAGGCAGGGCGCTATATGGCTACACCTTC
cdr3_aa: CASRSVGRALYGYTF

j_call: TRBJ1-6
d_call: NA
v_call: TRBV7-9
clone_size: NA
cdr3_nt: TGTGCCAGCAGCTATAAGAGGGGGGGAGGTTCACCCCTCCACTTT
cdr3_aa: CASSYKRGGGSPLHF

j_call: TRBJ1-6
d_call: NA
v_call: TRBV5-5
clone_size: NA
cdr3_nt: TGTGCCAGCAGCCCACTCGGAGCCCATTCACCCCTCCACTTT
cdr3_aa: CASSPLGAHSPLHF

j_call: TRBJ1-5
d_call: TRBD1
v_call: TRBV10-2
clone_size: NA
cdr3_nt: TGCGCCAGCAGTGCCGGGACAGGGTTACAGCCCCAGCATTTT
cdr3_aa: CASSAGTGLQPQHF

j_call: TRBJ2-1
d_call: TRBD2
v_call: TRBV7-2
clone_size: NA
cdr3_nt: TGTGCCAGCAGTTCTCCCGGGGGTAGCGGGGGGACTTCCTACAATGAGCAGTTCTTC
cdr3_aa: CASSSPGGSGGTSYNEQFF